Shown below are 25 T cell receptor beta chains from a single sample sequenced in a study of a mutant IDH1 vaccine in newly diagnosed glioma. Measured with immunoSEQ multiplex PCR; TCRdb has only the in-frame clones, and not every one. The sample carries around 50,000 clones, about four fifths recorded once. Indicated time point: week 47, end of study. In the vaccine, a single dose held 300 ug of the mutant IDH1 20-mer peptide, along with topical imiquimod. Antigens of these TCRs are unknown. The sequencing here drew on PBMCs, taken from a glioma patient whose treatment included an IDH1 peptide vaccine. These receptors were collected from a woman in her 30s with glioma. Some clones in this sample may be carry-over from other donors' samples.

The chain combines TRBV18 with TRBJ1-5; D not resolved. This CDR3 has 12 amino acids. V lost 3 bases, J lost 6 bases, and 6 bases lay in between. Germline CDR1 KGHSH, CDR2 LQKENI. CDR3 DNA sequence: TGTGCCAGCTCACCGCGCGGTCAGCCCCAGCATTTT. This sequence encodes CASSPRGQPQHF.

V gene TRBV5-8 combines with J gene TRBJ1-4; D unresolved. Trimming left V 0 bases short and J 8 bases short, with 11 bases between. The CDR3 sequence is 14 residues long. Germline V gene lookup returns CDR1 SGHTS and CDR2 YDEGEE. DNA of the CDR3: TGTGCCAGCAGCTTGGTTCTCGCGAGAGAAAAACTGTTTTTT. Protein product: CASSLVLAREKLFF.

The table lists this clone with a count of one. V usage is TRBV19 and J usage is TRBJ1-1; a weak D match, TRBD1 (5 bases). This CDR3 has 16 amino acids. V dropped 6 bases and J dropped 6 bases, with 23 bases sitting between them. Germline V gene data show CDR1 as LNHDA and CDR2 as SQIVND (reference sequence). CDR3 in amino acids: CASSSTGDRGISEAFF. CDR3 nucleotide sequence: TGTGCCAGTAGCTCAACCGGGGACCGAGGAATCTCTGAAGCTTTCTTT.

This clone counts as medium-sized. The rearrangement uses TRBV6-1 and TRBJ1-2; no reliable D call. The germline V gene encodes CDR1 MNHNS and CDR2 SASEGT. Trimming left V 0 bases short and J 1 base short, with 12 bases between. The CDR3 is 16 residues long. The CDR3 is CASSEARQRRNYGYTF. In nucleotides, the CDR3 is TGTGCCAGCAGTGAAGCGCGGCAGAGACGTAACTATGGCTACACCTTC.

CDR3 amino acids: CASSNVAGHYGYTF. The CDR3 DNA reads TGTGCCAGCAGCAACGTAGCAGGACACTACGGCTACACCTTC. The chain recombines TRBV21-1 with TRBJ1-2; the tabulated D call, TRBD1, remains unverified against the DNA. TRBV21-1 is given as a pseudogene. CDR3 size: 14 residues.

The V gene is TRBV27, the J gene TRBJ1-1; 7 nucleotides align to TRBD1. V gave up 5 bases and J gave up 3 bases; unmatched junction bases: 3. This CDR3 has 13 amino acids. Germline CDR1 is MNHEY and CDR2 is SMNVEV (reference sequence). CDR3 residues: CASSAGGHTEAFF. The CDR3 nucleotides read TGTGCCAGCAGTGCAGGGGGGCACACTGAAGCTTTCTTT.

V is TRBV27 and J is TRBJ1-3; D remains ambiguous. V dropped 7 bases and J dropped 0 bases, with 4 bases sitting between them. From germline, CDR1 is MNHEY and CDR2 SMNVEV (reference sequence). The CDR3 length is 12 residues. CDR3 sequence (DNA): TGTGCCAGCAAGGGCTCTGGAAACACCATATATTTT. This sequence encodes CASKGSGNTIYF.

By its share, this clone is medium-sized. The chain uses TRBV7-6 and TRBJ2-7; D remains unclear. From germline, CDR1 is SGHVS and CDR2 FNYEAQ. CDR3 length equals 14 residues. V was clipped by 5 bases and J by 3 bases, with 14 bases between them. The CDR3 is CASSRKVLGYEQYF. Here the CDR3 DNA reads TGTGCCAGCAGCCGAAAAGTTCTGGGCTACGAGCAGTACTTC. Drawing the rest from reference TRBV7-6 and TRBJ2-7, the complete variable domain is GAGVSQSPRYKVTKRGQDVALRCDPISGHVSLYWYRQALGQGPEFLTYFNYEAQQDKSGLPNDRFSAERPEGSISTLTIQRTEQRDSAMYRCASSRKVLGYEQYFGPGTRLTVT.

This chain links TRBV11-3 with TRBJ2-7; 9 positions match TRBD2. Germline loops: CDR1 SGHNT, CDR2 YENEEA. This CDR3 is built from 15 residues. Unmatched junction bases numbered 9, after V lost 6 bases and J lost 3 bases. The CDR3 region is CASSLAGTSLYEQYF. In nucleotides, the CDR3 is TGTGCCAGCAGTCTCGCCGGGACTAGCCTCTACGAGCAGTACTTC.

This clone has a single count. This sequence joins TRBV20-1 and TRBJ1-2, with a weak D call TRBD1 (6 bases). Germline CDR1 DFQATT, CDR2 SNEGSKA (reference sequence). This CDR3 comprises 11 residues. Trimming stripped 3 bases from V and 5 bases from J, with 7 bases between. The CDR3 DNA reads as TGCAGTGCTAGCACAGGGTATGGCTACACCTTC. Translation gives CSASTGYGYTF.

This CDR3 is CASSWDRNQPQHF. The CDR3 coding sequence is TGTGCCAGTAGTTGGGACCGGAATCAGCCCCAGCATTTT. The rearrangement links TRBV19 to TRBJ1-5; perhaps TRBD1 as D (5 bases). In germline, CDR1 is LNHDA, CDR2 SQIVND (reference sequence). Trimming took 5 bases from V and 4 from J, leaving 9 bases between them. CDR3 length: 13 residues.

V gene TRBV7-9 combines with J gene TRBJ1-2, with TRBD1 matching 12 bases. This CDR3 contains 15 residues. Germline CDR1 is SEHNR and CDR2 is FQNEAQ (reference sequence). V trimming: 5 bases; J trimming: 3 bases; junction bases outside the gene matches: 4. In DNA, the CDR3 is TGTGCCAGCAGCACCCGGGACAGGGGGCACTATGGCTACACCTTC. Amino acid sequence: CASSTRDRGHYGYTF.

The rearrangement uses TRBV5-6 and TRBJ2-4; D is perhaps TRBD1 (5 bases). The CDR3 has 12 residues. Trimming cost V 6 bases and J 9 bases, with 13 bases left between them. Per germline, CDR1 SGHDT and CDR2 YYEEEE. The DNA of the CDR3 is TGTGCCAGCACCGGGCCAAGGGGCATTCAGTACTTC. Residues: CASTGPRGIQYF.

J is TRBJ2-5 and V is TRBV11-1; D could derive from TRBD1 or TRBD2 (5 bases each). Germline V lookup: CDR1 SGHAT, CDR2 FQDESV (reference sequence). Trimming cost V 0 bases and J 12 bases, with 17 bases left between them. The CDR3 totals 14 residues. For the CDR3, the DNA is TGTGCCAGCAGCTTAGCCGGGGCCGCAAAGTCGGAGTACTTC. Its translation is CASSLAGAAKSEYF.

The CDR3 bases are TGTGCCAGCAGCGTAGAGGGTCAAGATACGCAGTATTTT. This sequence encodes CASSVEGQDTQYF. V gene TRBV9 combines with J gene TRBJ2-3; D is undetermined. V gave up 0 bases and J gave up 5 bases, with 7 bases separating them. CDR3 length: 13 amino acids. Per germline, CDR1 SGDLS and CDR2 YYNGEE.

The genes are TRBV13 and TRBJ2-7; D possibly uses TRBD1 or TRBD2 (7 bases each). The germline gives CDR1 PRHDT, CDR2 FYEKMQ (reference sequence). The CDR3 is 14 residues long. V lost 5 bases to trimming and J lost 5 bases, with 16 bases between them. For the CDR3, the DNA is TGTGCCAGCAGCCAGGGGGGGGGAGTCCACGAGCAGTACTTC. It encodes CASSQGGGVHEQYF.

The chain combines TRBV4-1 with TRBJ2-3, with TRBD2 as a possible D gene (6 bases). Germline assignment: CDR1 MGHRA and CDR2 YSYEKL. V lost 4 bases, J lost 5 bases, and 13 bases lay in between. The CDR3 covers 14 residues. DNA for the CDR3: TGCGCCAGCAGCCCCTCTAGCGTCAGAGATACGCAGTATTTT. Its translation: CASSPSSVRDTQYF.

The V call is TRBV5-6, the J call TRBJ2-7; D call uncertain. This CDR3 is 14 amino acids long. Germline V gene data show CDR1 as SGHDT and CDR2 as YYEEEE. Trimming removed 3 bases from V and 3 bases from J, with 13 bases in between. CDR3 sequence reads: CASSSGQIRYEQYF. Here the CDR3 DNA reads TGTGCCAGCAGCTCGGGTCAGATCCGCTACGAGCAGTACTTC.

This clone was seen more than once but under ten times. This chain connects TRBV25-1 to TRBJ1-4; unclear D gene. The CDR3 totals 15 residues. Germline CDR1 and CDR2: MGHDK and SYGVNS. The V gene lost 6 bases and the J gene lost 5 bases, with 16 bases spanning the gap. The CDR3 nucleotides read TGTGCCAGCAGCAACCCGGAGGAGGACAATGAAAAACTGTTTTTT. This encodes CASSNPEEDNEKLFF.

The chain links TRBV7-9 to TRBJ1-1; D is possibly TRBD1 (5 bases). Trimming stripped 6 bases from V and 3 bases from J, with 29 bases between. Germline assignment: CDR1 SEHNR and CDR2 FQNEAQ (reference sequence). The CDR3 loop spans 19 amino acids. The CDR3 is CASSLMGSYRTSGDTEAFF. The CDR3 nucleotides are TGTGCCAGCAGTTTAATGGGTTCTTACAGGACCTCTGGGGACACTGAAGCTTTCTTT.

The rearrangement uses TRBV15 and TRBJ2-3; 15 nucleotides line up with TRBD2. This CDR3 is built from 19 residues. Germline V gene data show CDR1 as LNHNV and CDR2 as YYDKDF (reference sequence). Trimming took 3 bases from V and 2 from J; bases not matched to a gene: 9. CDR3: CATSRIGLAGGRITDTQYF. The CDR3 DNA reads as TGTGCCACCAGCAGGATAGGACTAGCGGGAGGGAGGATCACAGATACGCAGTATTTT. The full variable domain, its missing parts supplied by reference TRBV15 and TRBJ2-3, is DAMVIQNPRYQVTQFGKPVTLSCSQTLNHNVMYWYQQKSSQAPKLLFHYYDKDFNNEADTPDNFQSRRPNTSFCFLDIRSPGLGDTAMYLCATSRIGLAGGRITDTQYFGPGTRLTVL.

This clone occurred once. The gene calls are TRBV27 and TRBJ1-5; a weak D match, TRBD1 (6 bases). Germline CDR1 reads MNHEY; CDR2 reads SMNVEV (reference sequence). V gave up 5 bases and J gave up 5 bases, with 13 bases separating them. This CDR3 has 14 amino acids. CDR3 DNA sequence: TGTGCCAGCAGTCCCGGGACAACGGATCAGCCCCAGCATTTT. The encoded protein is CASSPGTTDQPQHF.

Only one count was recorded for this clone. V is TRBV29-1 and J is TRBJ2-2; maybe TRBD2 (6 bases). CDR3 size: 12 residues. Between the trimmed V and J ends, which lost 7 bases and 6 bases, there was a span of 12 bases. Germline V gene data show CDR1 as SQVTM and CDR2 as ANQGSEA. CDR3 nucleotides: TGCAGCGCGGAGTGGGGGGCCGGGGAGCTGTTTTTT. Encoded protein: CSAEWGAGELFF.

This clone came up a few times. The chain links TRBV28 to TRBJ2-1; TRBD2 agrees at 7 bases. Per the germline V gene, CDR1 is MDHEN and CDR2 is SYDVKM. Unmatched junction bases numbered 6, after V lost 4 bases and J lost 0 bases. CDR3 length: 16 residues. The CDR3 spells CASSSGAGPSYNEQFF. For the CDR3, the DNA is TGTGCCAGCAGTTCCGGAGCGGGGCCCTCCTACAATGAGCAGTTCTTC.

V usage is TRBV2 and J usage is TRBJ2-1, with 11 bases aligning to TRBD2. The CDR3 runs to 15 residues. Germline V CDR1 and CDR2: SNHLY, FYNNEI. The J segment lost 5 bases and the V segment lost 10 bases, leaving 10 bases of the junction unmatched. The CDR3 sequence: CATRYGLAGHNEQFF. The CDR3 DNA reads TGTGCCACCAGGTATGGACTAGCGGGCCACAATGAGCAGTTCTTC.